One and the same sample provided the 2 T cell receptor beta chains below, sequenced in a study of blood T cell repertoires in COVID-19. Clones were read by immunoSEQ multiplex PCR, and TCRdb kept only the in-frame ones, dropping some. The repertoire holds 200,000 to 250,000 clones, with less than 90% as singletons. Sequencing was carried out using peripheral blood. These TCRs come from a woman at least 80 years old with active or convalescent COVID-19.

Here the CDR3 DNA reads TGTGCCAGCAGCGTAAGGCTAGCGACCACAGATACGCAGTATTTT. Residues: CASSVRLATTDTQYF. This chain joins TRBV9 and TRBJ2-3; a possible D gene is TRBD2 (6 bases). Germline V gene data show CDR1 as SGDLS and CDR2 as YYNGEE. CDR3 size: 15 residues. Trimming took off 1 base at V and 2 bases at J, with 11 bases between the two ends. The variable domain in full, with the rest retrieved from reference TRBV9 and TRBJ2-3, is DSGVTQTPKHLITATGQRVTLRCSPRSGDLSVYWYQQSLDQGLQFLIQYYNGEERAKGNILERFSAQQFPDLHSELNLSSLELGDSALYFCASSVRLATTDTQYFGPGTRLTVL.

The CDR3 bases are TGTGCCAGCAGTTACTCGAGTCAGGGGGGTAGCGGGGAGCTGTTTTTT. Translation gives CASSYSSQGGSGELFF. The genes are TRBV6-5 and TRBJ2-2, with TRBD1 as a possible D gene (7 bases). The length of the CDR3 is 16 residues. CDR1 is MNHEY, CDR2 SVGAGI, per germline. V shed 0 bases and J shed 7 bases, with 15 bases lying between them.